These 26 T cell receptor beta chains came from one sample sequenced in a study of cytomegalovirus exposure and HLA in healthy donors listed by TCRdb under 2017. The library was built by means of the immunoSEQ multiplex PCR assay. For the multiplex PCR, a mixture combining 60 forward primers for TCR Vbeta segments and 13 reverse primers for TCR Jbeta segments was used. TCRdb's version of the immuneACCESS table is confined to in-frame rearrangements and falls short of the full clone set. An unresolved V gene accounts for under half of the shortfall where checked; the remainder is of unknown origin. In this sample the table shows 250,000 to 350,000 clones, roughly 89% of which occur a single time. Roughly 2% of the sample lies in the top ten. The material sequenced was PBMCs. The receptors originated from a woman aged 18-29 years in good health and CMV-seronegative.

V is TRBV5-4 and J is TRBJ1-1; D not resolved. The CDR3 has 11 amino acids. CDR1 and CDR2 from the germline V gene are SGHNT and YYREEE (reference sequence). V dropped 5 bases and J dropped 3 bases, with 5 bases sitting between them. In DNA, the CDR3 is TGTGCCAGCAGGAGAGACACTGAAGCTTTCTTT. This encodes CASRRDTEAFF.

The chain carries TRBV6-5 and TRBJ1-4; 9 positions match TRBD1. The CDR3 contains 15 residues. V was clipped by 6 bases and J by 8 bases; unmatched bases: 10. Germline CDR1 MNHEY, CDR2 SVGAGI. This CDR3 reads CASSQTTGGVEKLFF. The DNA of the CDR3 is TGTGCCAGCAGCCAAACCACAGGGGGCGTAGAAAAACTGTTTTTT.

The V call is TRBV2, the J call TRBJ2-3, with a possible D match to TRBD2 (6 bases). The V end lost 6 bases, the J end lost 6 bases, and 19 bases lay between the germline ends. There are 15 residues in the CDR3. Germline V gives CDR1 SNHLY, CDR2 FYNNEI. Here the CDR3 DNA reads TGTGCCAGCAGGGAGTTGGTGACTAGTTTGGATACGCAGTATTTT. It codes for CASRELVTSLDTQYF. Variable domain in full (rest from reference TRBV2 and TRBJ2-3): EPEVTQTPSHQVTQMGQEVILRCVPISNHLYFYWYRQILGQKVEFLVSFYNNEISEKSEIFDDQFSVERPDGSNFTLKIRSTKLEDSAMYFCASRELVTSLDTQYFGPGTRLTVL.

The genes are TRBV4-2 and TRBJ2-7, with TRBD2 matching 9 bases. V trimming: 5 bases; J trimming: 0 bases; junction bases outside the gene matches: 5. The CDR3 runs 15 residues. Germline values: CDR1 LGHNA, CDR2 YNFKEQ. CDR3 nucleotide sequence: TGTGCCAGCAGCATACAGCGGGGGGACTCCTACGAGCAGTACTTC. Translated: CASSIQRGDSYEQYF.

The V and J genes are TRBV5-8 and TRBJ1-4; D gene ambiguous. Trimming pared 0 bases from V and 0 bases from J, leaving 6 bases between. This CDR3 region has 15 residues. Germline CDR1 reads SGHTS; CDR2 reads YDEGEE. The CDR3 bases are TGTGCCAGCAGCTTGGGTTCGGCAACTAATGAAAAACTGTTTTTT. The encoded protein is CASSLGSATNEKLFF.

V usage is TRBV30 and J usage is TRBJ2-5, with TRBD1 identical over 8 bases. The CDR3 covers 13 residues. After removal of 5 bases from V and 5 bases from J, the junction contained 7 bases not matched to a gene. Per the germline V gene, CDR1 is GTSNPN and CDR2 is SVGIG (reference sequence). CDR3 DNA: TGTGCCTGGGGCCAGGGGGCTTGGGAGACCCAGTACTTC. This translates into CAWGQGAWETQYF.

The chain links TRBV12-5 to TRBJ2-5, with D maybe TRBD2 (7 bases). Germline assignment: CDR1 LGHNT and CDR2 FRNRAP. The CDR3 is 14 residues long. Trimming took off 6 bases at V and 5 bases at J, with 16 bases between the two ends. CDR3 bases: TGTGCTAGTGGGCCCCCGGGGGGCAGTGAGACCCAGTACTTC. It codes for CASGPPGGSETQYF. The whole variable domain, filled in from reference TRBV12-5 and TRBJ2-5, reads DARVTQTPRHKVTEMGQEVTMRCQPILGHNTVFWYRQTMMQGLELLAYFRNRAPLDDSGMPKDRFSAEMPDATLATLKIQPSEPRDSAVYFCASGPPGGSETQYFGPGTRLLVL.

The chain is built from TRBV9 and TRBJ1-2; D call uncertain. The V and J ends lost 0 bases and 2 bases respectively, with 8 bases between them. Germline CDR1 reads SGDLS; CDR2 reads YYNGEE. The length of the CDR3 is 14 residues. This CDR3 is CASSVGSENYGYTF. Here the CDR3 DNA reads TGTGCCAGCAGCGTAGGGTCTGAGAACTATGGCTACACCTTC.

This clone was counted only a few times. V and J are TRBV10-3 and TRBJ2-2; TRBD1 matches 7 bases. CDR1 is ENHRY, CDR2 SYGVKD, per germline. The V segment lost 8 bases and the J segment 4 bases; nucleotides outside the gene matches: 4. This CDR3 comprises 13 residues. CDR3 nucleotides: TGTGCCATCGAAGCAGGGGGCACCGGGGAGCTGTTTTTT. It codes for CAIEAGGTGELFF.

This clone has only a few counts. The V and J genes are TRBV18 and TRBJ1-4, with D unclear. The CDR3 runs to 14 residues. Trimming took off 3 bases at V and 3 bases at J, with 8 bases between the two ends. Germline values: CDR1 KGHSH, CDR2 LQKENI. In DNA, the CDR3 is TGTGCCAGCTCACCCCAACCGGCTAATGAAAAACTGTTTTTT. Translated: CASSPQPANEKLFF. The complete variable domain, with remaining parts taken from reference TRBV18 and TRBJ1-4, reads NAGVMQNPRHLVRRRGQEARLRCSPMKGHSHVYWYRQLPEEGLKFMVYLQKENIIDESGMPKERFSAEFPKEGPSILRIQQVVRGDSAAYFCASSPQPANEKLFFGSGTQLSVL.

V usage is TRBV19 and J usage is TRBJ1-2, with 7 bases lining up with TRBD1. Looked up from germline, CDR1 is LNHDA and CDR2 is SQIVND (reference sequence). This CDR3 contains 15 residues. Losses at the gene ends were 9 bases for V and 4 bases for J; bases not matched to a gene: 14. The DNA for the CDR3 is TGTGCCAGCGGGGCACCGGGACAGCCCCCCTATGGCTACACCTTC. As protein: CASGAPGQPPYGYTF.

The V gene is TRBV23-1, the J gene TRBJ1-5; D possibly corresponds to TRBD1 (5 bases). TRBV23-1 is an ORF; its function is uncertain. This CDR3 has 14 residues. The V and J ends lost 2 bases and 6 bases respectively, with 11 bases between them. The CDR3 here is CASSQTRQSQPQHF. CDR3 nucleotide sequence: TGCGCCAGCAGTCAAACTCGACAGAGTCAGCCCCAGCATTTT.

The rearrangement links TRBV13 to TRBJ2-7; TRBD1 might be the D (7 bases). The CDR3 is made up of 16 amino acids. CDR1 and CDR2 from the germline V gene are PRHDT and FYEKMQ (reference sequence). The V end lost 1 base, the J end lost 3 bases, and 16 bases lay between the germline ends. The CDR3 protein is CASSLDSAGGGYEQYF. The CDR3 DNA follows: TGTGCCAGCAGCTTAGACTCGGCAGGGGGAGGCTACGAGCAGTACTTC.

This sequence joins TRBV11-2 and TRBJ2-5; 7 bases agree with TRBD2. J lost 6 bases, V lost 5 bases, and 15 bases had no gene match. Germline CDR1 is SGHAT and CDR2 is FQNNGV. The CDR3 consists of 16 residues. The CDR3 DNA follows: TGTGCCAGCAGCCCCGGGACTACGGGGGGTAGTCAGACCCAGTACTTC. Its translation: CASSPGTTGGSQTQYF.

The V call is TRBV10-2, the J call TRBJ2-2; D might be TRBD2 (6 bases). The CDR3 length is 13 residues. Trimming stripped 7 bases from V and 4 bases from J, with 10 bases between. The germline V gene encodes CDR1 WSHSY and CDR2 SAAADI. The CDR3 DNA sequence: TGCGCCAGCATGGGACTTTTCACCGGGGAGCTGTTTTTT. Translating gives CASMGLFTGELFF.

The chain recombines TRBV5-6 with TRBJ1-6, with D unclear. Trimming removed 4 bases at V and 0 bases at J, with 8 bases between. CDR1 is SGHDT, CDR2 YYEEEE, per germline. CDR3 length: 15 amino acids. CDR3 nucleotide sequence: TGTGCCAGCAGCGCTTACAGCTCCTATAATTCACCCCTCCACTTT. It is translated as CASSAYSSYNSPLHF.

V usage is TRBV4-2 and J usage is TRBJ1-2; D perhaps matches TRBD1 (6 bases). The V end lost 1 base, the J end lost 6 bases, and 9 bases lay between the germline ends. This CDR3 has 13 residues. Germline lookup yields CDR1 LGHNA and CDR2 YNFKEQ. The chain's CDR3 is CASSQVSGDGYTF. DNA of the CDR3: TGTGCCAGCAGCCAAGTTTCAGGGGATGGCTACACCTTC.

The chain joins TRBV13 to TRBJ2-7; weak D call: TRBD2 (6 bases). V dropped 5 bases and J dropped 7 bases, with 15 bases sitting between them. This CDR3 is built from 13 residues. Germline V gene data show CDR1 as PRHDT and CDR2 as FYEKMQ (reference sequence). This chain's CDR3 is CASSTRTTSEQYF. The CDR3 DNA reads TGTGCCAGCAGCACGCGGACTACCTCGGAGCAGTACTTC. Looking up the rest from reference TRBV13 and TRBJ2-7 gives the full variable domain: AAGVIQSPRHLIKEKRETATLKCYPIPRHDTVYWYQQGPGQDPQFLISFYEKMQSDKGSIPDRFSAQQFSDYHSELNMSSLELGDSALYFCASSTRTTSEQYFGPGTRLTVT.

J is TRBJ2-1 and V is TRBV29-1; D is possibly TRBD1 (5 bases). CDR1 is SQVTM and CDR2 is ANQGSEA in the germline V gene. The CDR3 runs 11 residues. Trimming stripped 1 base from V and 7 bases from J, with 5 bases between. DNA of the CDR3: TGCAGCGTTGAAGCAGGGAATGAGCAGTTCTTC. Amino acids: CSVEAGNEQFF.

This chain uses TRBV4-1 with TRBJ2-4; no definite D call. Deletions cut 4 bases from V and 5 bases from J, with 15 bases between. The CDR3 runs to 15 residues. CDR1 is MGHRA, CDR2 YSYEKL, per germline. CDR3 sequence (DNA): TGCGCCAGCAGCCTTGCCCGCGGTCAACAAAACATTCAGTACTTC. Its translation: CASSLARGQQNIQYF.

This chain links TRBV10-3 with TRBJ2-7; possible D gene TRBD1, 6 bases. V was trimmed by 7 bases and J by 5 bases, leaving 9 bases between them. The CDR3 has 11 residues. Germline CDR1 ENHRY, CDR2 SYGVKD. The CDR3 nucleotides read TGTGCCATCAAGGGGGATCACGAGCAGTACTTC. Translating gives CAIKGDHEQYF.

This sequence joins TRBV9 and TRBJ2-1; TRBD1 aligns across 9 bases. The ends lost 4 bases at V and 5 bases at J; junction bases unmatched: 4. CDR1 SGDLS and CDR2 YYNGEE come from the germline V gene. The CDR3 is 14 residues long. The CDR3 region has the DNA TGTGCCAGCAGCCCCTGGACAGGGGACAATGAGCAGTTCTTC. This translates into CASSPWTGDNEQFF. Using reference TRBV9 and TRBJ2-1 for the parts outside the CDR3, the full variable domain is DSGVTQTPKHLITATGQRVTLRCSPRSGDLSVYWYQQSLDQGLQFLIQYYNGEERAKGNILERFSAQQFPDLHSELNLSSLELGDSALYFCASSPWTGDNEQFFGPGTRLTVL.

V and J are TRBV4-1 and TRBJ2-1; TRBD2 aligns across 8 bases. The CDR3 contains 15 residues. V lost 5 bases and J lost 3; bases outside the gene matches: 6. Germline loops: CDR1 MGHRA, CDR2 YSYEKL. The CDR3 region has the DNA TGCGCCAGCAGCGCACTAGCGGCTAACTACAATGAGCAGTTCTTC. It codes for CASSALAANYNEQFF.

The gene calls are TRBV2 and TRBJ1-2; D possibly corresponds to TRBD1 (5 bases). This CDR3 region has 16 residues. V gave up 2 bases and J gave up 0 bases, with 13 bases separating them. Germline V gives CDR1 SNHLY, CDR2 FYNNEI. The CDR3 region is CASSESGGIANYGYTF. For the CDR3, the DNA is TGTGCCAGCAGTGAATCGGGGGGGATAGCTAACTATGGCTACACCTTC.

A single count supports this clone. J is TRBJ2-2 and V is TRBV10-3; 10 positions match TRBD1. Trimming took 8 bases from V and 6 from J; bases not matched to a gene: 6. The CDR3 is 14 amino acids. The V gene's germline CDR1 is ENHRY and CDR2 SYGVKD. CDR3 in amino acids: CAIRRTGGSGELFF. The CDR3 region has the DNA TGTGCCATCCGTCGGACAGGGGGATCCGGGGAGCTGTTTTTT.

The chain couples TRBV13 to TRBJ2-7, with TRBD1 identical over 8 bases. Germline V CDR1 and CDR2: PRHDT, FYEKMQ (reference sequence). The CDR3 is made up of 14 amino acids. J was trimmed by 0 bases and V by 5 bases; bases with no gene match: 3. CDR3 sequence reads: CASSLGQASYEQYF. CDR3 coding DNA: TGTGCCAGCAGCCTGGGACAGGCCTCCTACGAGCAGTACTTC.